These 24 T cell receptor beta chains came from one sample sequenced in a study of OX40 agonist ivuxolimab in advanced cancers. Repertoires were generated with immunoSEQ multiplex PCR, while TCRdb's copy carries only in-frame clones and drops some. Of some 50,000 clones detected, roughly 84% appear once; the ten largest clones hold around 4.3%. The material was CD4+ or CD8+ T cells sorted from blood, obtained in a trial of the OX40 agonist ivuxolimab. These receptors were taken from an adult with an advanced solid tumor such as melanoma, head and neck, liver or kidney cancer.

This clone has only a few counts. V usage is TRBV19 and J usage is TRBJ1-2; D not resolved. Germline values: CDR1 LNHDA, CDR2 SQIVND (reference sequence). This CDR3 region has 16 residues. V lost 3 bases and J lost 6, with 20 bases in between. The CDR3 bases are TGTGCCAGTAGTATTCGCTCACAAGCTGGGCTGCATGGCTACACCTTC. Protein: CASSIRSQAGLHGYTF.

The chain has TRBV15 and TRBJ1-5, with 12 bases fitting TRBD1. This CDR3 spans 18 amino acids. The junction had 8 bases not matched to a gene; V was cut back by 3 bases and J by 2 bases. Germline assignment: CDR1 LNHNV and CDR2 YYDKDF (reference sequence). The CDR3 loop reads CATSSSGQGASGNQPQHF. For the CDR3, the DNA is TGTGCCACCAGCAGTTCGGGACAGGGGGCCAGTGGCAATCAGCCCCAGCATTTT. Filled out from reference TRBV15 and TRBJ1-5, the complete variable domain reads DAMVIQNPRYQVTQFGKPVTLSCSQTLNHNVMYWYQQKSSQAPKLLFHYYDKDFNNEADTPDNFQSRRPNTSFCFLDIRSPGLGDTAMYLCATSSSGQGASGNQPQHFGDGTRLSIL.

The chain employs TRBV19 and TRBJ1-4; no definite D call. The CDR3 extends over 15 amino acids. Germline CDR1 LNHDA, CDR2 SQIVND (reference sequence). Trimming shortened V by 5 bases and J by 5 bases, and 15 bases separated the two germline ends. This chain's CDR3 is CASSREDGENEKLFF. The CDR3 DNA reads TGTGCCAGTAGTCGGGAGGACGGGGAGAATGAAAAACTGTTTTTT.

The sample holds a few counts of this clone. The genes are TRBV4-2 and TRBJ1-3; weak D call: TRBD1 (5 bases). Germline CDR1 reads LGHNA; CDR2 reads YNFKEQ. The CDR3 runs 15 residues. The germline V and J ends were trimmed by 5 bases and 0 bases, with 11 bases remaining between them. CDR3 DNA: TGTGCCAGCAGCTTGCGGGGGGACTCTGGAAACACCATATATTTT. Amino acids: CASSLRGDSGNTIYF.

V usage is TRBV19 and J usage is TRBJ2-2; D remains unclear. The germline V and J ends were trimmed by 5 bases and 4 bases, with 5 bases remaining between them. The CDR3 consists of 12 residues. Germline CDR1 reads LNHDA; CDR2 reads SQIVND (reference sequence). The CDR3 loop reads CASSPTTGELFF. As DNA, the CDR3 is TGTGCCAGTAGTCCTACCACCGGGGAGCTGTTTTTT.

The chain employs TRBV19 and TRBJ2-5, with D unclear. The CDR3 length is 14 residues. Germline CDR1 and CDR2: LNHDA and SQIVND (reference sequence). Trimming shortened V by 7 bases and J by 5 bases, and 17 bases separated the two germline ends. The CDR3 loop is CASTPSYSQETQYF. In nucleotides, the CDR3 is TGTGCCAGTACCCCATCTTACAGTCAGGAGACCCAGTACTTC. Looking up the rest from reference TRBV19 and TRBJ2-5 gives the full variable domain: DGGITQSPKYLFRKEGQNVTLSCEQNLNHDAMYWYRQDPGQGLRLIYYSQIVNDFQKGDIAEGYSVSREKKESFPLTVTSAQKNPTAFYLCASTPSYSQETQYFGPGTRLLVL.

This chain joins TRBV5-6 and TRBJ2-7, with D perhaps matching TRBD1 (7 bases). The V end lost 2 bases, the J end lost 3 bases, and 15 bases lay between the germline ends. The germline V gene encodes CDR1 SGHDT and CDR2 YYEEEE. This CDR3 region has 15 residues. CDR3 in amino acids: CASSFRGAGSYEQYF. CDR3 coding DNA: TGTGCCAGCAGCTTCAGGGGGGCAGGGAGCTACGAGCAGTACTTC.

The J gene is TRBJ2-7, the V gene TRBV7-3, with TRBD2 matching over 14 bases. Germline loops: CDR1 SGHTA, CDR2 FQGTGA. The V gene end was trimmed by 6 bases and the J gene end by 4 bases; junction bases not matched to a gene: 14. CDR3 length: 18 residues. Here the CDR3 reads CASRPTGTSGSRAYEQYF. The DNA for the CDR3 is TGTGCCAGCAGACCCACCGGGACTAGCGGGAGCCGCGCTTACGAGCAGTACTTC.

The chain uses TRBV19 and TRBJ2-4, with 13 nucleotides matching TRBD2. Germline CDR1 LNHDA, CDR2 SQIVND (reference sequence). J lost 7 bases, V lost 4 bases, and 4 bases had no gene match. This CDR3 has 15 amino acids. Written as DNA, the CDR3 is TGTGCCAGTAGTAGGACTAGCGGGAGATGGAACATTCAGTACTTC. Protein: CASSRTSGRWNIQYF.

The rearrangement uses TRBV7-3 and TRBJ2-1, with a possible D match to TRBD1 (6 bases). The V gene's germline CDR1 is SGHTA and CDR2 FQGTGA. Trimming left V 8 bases short and J 6 bases short, with 26 bases between. The CDR3 sequence is 17 residues long. The CDR3 loop reads CASGPSPLGASGNEQFF. The CDR3, as DNA: TGTGCCAGCGGACCCTCCCCCCTGGGGGCTAGTGGCAATGAGCAGTTCTTC. Variable domain in full (rest from reference TRBV7-3 and TRBJ2-1): GAGVSQTPSNKVTEKGKYVELRCDPISGHTALYWYRQSLGQGPEFLIYFQGTGAADDSGLPNDRFFAVRPEGSVSTLKIQRTERGDSAVYLCASGPSPLGASGNEQFFGPGTRLTVL.

V is TRBV2 and J is TRBJ2-1; a weak D match, TRBD1 (5 bases). Trimming cost V 7 bases and J 5 bases, with 21 bases left between them. Germline loops: CDR1 SNHLY, CDR2 FYNNEI. The CDR3 spans 16 residues. This chain's CDR3 is CASNPPRGSNNNEQFF. DNA for the CDR3: TGTGCCAGCAACCCCCCTAGGGGCAGTAATAACAATGAGCAGTTCTTC.

This chain connects TRBV14 to TRBJ2-1; D remains unclear. Germline-derived CDR1 and CDR2 are SGHDN and FVKESK. Trimming left V 3 bases short and J 3 bases short, with 9 bases between. The CDR3 consists of 14 residues. In DNA form, the CDR3 reads TGTGCCAGCAGCCATGATAGGTTCTACAATGAGCAGTTCTTC. This translates into CASSHDRFYNEQFF.

As DNA, the CDR3 is TGCGCCAGCAGCCGGGAGGGACGCGGTTTGGATACGCAGTATTTT. Encoded protein: CASSREGRGLDTQYF. The chain is built from TRBV5-1 and TRBJ2-3; TRBD2 matches at 8 bases. Germline V CDR1 and CDR2: SGHRS, YFSETQ. The J segment lost 6 bases and the V segment lost 4 bases, leaving 10 bases of the junction unmatched. The CDR3 spans 15 residues.

This chain links TRBV15 with TRBJ1-2; no clear D gene. CDR3 length: 14 amino acids. Trimming removed 4 bases from V and 6 bases from J, with 15 bases in between. CDR1 and CDR2 from the germline V gene are LNHNV and YYDKDF (reference sequence). In DNA form, the CDR3 reads TGTGCCACCAGCAAAAGAAGCGAACTCGATGGCTACACCTTC. Amino acids: CATSKRSELDGYTF.

The count of this clone is one. J is TRBJ2-5 and V is TRBV28, with D perhaps matching TRBD2 (6 bases). V was shortened by 5 bases and J by 5 bases, with 21 bases between the two germline ends. Germline loops: CDR1 MDHEN, CDR2 SYDVKM. The CDR3 is made up of 16 amino acids. CDR3 amino acids: CASSPLPDPGGETQYF. CDR3 nucleotide sequence: TGTGCCAGCAGTCCCCTACCGGACCCTGGGGGGGAGACCCAGTACTTC.

V gene TRBV7-8 combines with J gene TRBJ2-7; D not resolved. V lost 6 bases, J lost 0 bases, and 12 bases lay in between. The germline V gene has CDR1 SGHVS and CDR2 FQNEAQ. The CDR3 totals 14 residues. CDR3 sequence: CASRPRVGSYEQYF. For the CDR3, the DNA is TGTGCCAGCAGGCCGCGAGTTGGCTCCTACGAGCAGTACTTC. Full variable domain (remainder filled in from reference TRBV7-8 and TRBJ2-7): GAGVSQSPRYKVAKRGQDVALRCDPISGHVSLFWYQQALGQGPEFLTYFQNEAQLDKSGLPSDRFFAERPEGSVSTLKIQRTQQEDSAVYLCASRPRVGSYEQYFGPGTRLTVT.

The J gene is TRBJ1-5, the V gene TRBV28; 9 bases are a match to TRBD1. V gave up 4 bases and J gave up 2 bases; unmatched junction bases: 15. The CDR3 is 19 amino acids. Germline V CDR1 and CDR2: MDHEN, SYDVKM. CDR3 nucleotides: TGTGCCAGCAGTTCGAACTCCCGTTCCGGACAGGGGCGCAATCAGCCCCAGCATTTT. Translated: CASSSNSRSGQGRNQPQHF.

CDR3 amino acids: CASSQEGLAGGDDTQYF. CDR3 in DNA: TGCGCCAGCAGCCAGGAGGGCCTAGCGGGAGGTGACGATACGCAGTATTTT. The gene calls are TRBV4-3 and TRBJ2-3; 11 bases are shared with TRBD2. Per the germline V gene, CDR1 is LGHNA and CDR2 is YSLEER. The CDR3 contains 17 residues. With 3 bases clipped from V and 6 bases from J, the junction kept 11 bases outside the gene matches.

V and J are TRBV10-3 and TRBJ2-1, with D possibly called TRBD1 or TRBD2 (7 bases each). This CDR3 is 17 amino acids long. CDR1 is ENHRY, CDR2 SYGVKD, per germline. V dropped 3 bases and J dropped 3 bases, with 18 bases sitting between them. The CDR3 reads CAISDGGGGGSYNEQFF. In nucleotides, the CDR3 is TGTGCCATCAGTGACGGGGGAGGGGGCGGCAGCTACAATGAGCAGTTCTTC.

This sequence joins TRBV5-5 and TRBJ2-3; D gene uncertain. Deletions cut 0 bases from V and 1 base from J, with 9 bases between. CDR1 and CDR2 (germline): SGHKS, YYEKEE (reference sequence). The CDR3 totals 15 residues. CDR3 in amino acids: CASSLEGFGTDTQYF. The CDR3 nucleotides are TGTGCCAGCAGCTTGGAGGGATTCGGCACAGATACGCAGTATTTT.

The chain has TRBV15 and TRBJ1-1; possibly TRBD1 for D (5 bases). V was clipped by 3 bases and J by 5 bases, with 10 bases between them. This CDR3 region has 13 residues. Germline V gives CDR1 LNHNV, CDR2 YYDKDF (reference sequence). The CDR3 protein is CATSRGPATEAFF. The DNA for the CDR3 is TGTGCCACCAGCAGGGGGCCCGCGACTGAAGCTTTCTTT.

This clone came up a few times. V usage is TRBV6-1 and J usage is TRBJ1-1; D is unclear. CDR1 is MNHNS and CDR2 is SASEGT in the germline V gene. There are 15 residues in the CDR3. V lost 1 base and J lost 8, with 17 bases in between. Here the CDR3 reads CASSEGLGRLPEAFF. In DNA form, the CDR3 reads TGTGCCAGCAGTGAAGGATTAGGTAGGCTCCCCGAAGCTTTCTTT.

This clone was recorded only once. The chain combines TRBV10-1 with TRBJ2-4; possible D gene TRBD1, 6 bases. Deletions cut 10 bases from V and 8 bases from J, with 15 bases between. From germline, CDR1 is WNHNN and CDR2 SYGVQD (reference sequence). The CDR3 is 12 residues long. The CDR3 bases are TGCGCCACCTCGGACAGCGAAGACATTCAGTACTTC. Protein product: CATSDSEDIQYF.

This clone was seen a handful of times. The chain combines TRBV29-1 with TRBJ1-1; 7 bases agree with TRBD1. CDR3 size: 15 residues. Germline V gives CDR1 SQVTM, CDR2 ANQGSEA. Trimming removed 6 bases from V and 1 base from J; junction bases left unmatched: 11. In nucleotides, the CDR3 is TGCAGCGTCGGAGGGACAGCCTTCGGGAACACTGAAGCTTTCTTT. As protein: CSVGGTAFGNTEAFF.